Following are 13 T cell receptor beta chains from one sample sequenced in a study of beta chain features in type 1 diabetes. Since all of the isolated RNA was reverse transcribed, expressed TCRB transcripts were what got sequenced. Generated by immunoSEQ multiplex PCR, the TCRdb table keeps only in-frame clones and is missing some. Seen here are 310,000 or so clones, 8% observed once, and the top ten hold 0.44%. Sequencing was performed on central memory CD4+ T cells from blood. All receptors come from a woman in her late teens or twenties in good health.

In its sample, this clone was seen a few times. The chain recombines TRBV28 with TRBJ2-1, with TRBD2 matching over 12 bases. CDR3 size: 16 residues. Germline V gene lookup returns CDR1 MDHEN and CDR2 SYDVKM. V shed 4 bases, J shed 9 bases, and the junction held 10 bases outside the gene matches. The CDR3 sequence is CASSSRAASGRGEQFF. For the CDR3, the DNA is TGTGCCAGCAGTTCTCGAGCCGCTAGCGGGAGGGGTGAGCAGTTCTTC.

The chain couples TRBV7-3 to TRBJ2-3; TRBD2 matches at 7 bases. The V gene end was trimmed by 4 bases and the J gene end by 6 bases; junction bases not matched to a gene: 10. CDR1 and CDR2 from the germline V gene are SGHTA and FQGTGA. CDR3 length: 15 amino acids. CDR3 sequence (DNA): TGTGCCAGCAGCTCCCTACTAGCGATAGCCGATACGCAGTATTTT. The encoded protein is CASSSLLAIADTQYF.

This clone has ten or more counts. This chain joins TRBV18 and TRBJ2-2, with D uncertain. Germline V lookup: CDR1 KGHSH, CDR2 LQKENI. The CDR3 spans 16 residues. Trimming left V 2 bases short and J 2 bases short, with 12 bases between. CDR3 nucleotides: TGTGCCAGCTCACCAATGGGAACCCTCAACACCGGGGAGCTGTTTTTT. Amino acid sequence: CASSPMGTLNTGELFF.

CDR3: CASSFTDGYEQYF. The DNA for the CDR3 is TGTGCCAGCAGTTTCACGGACGGATACGAGCAGTACTTC. This chain connects TRBV27 to TRBJ2-7, with unresolved D. The CDR3 sequence is 13 residues long. With 3 bases removed from V and 4 bases from J, the gap between germline ends came to 10 bases. Germline CDR1 is MNHEY and CDR2 is SMNVEV (reference sequence).

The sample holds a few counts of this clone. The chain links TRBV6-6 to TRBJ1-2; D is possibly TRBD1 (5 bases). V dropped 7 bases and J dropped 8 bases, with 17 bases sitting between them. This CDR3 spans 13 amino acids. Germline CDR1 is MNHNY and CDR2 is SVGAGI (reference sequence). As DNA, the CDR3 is TGTGCCAGCAATCAGGGAACTGGAGACGGCTACACCTTC. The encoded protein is CASNQGTGDGYTF.

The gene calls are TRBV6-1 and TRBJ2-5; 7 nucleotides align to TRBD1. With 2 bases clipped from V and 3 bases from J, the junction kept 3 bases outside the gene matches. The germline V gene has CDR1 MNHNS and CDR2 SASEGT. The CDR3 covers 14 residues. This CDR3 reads CASSELGQEETQYF. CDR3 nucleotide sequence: TGTGCCAGCAGTGAATTAGGACAGGAAGAGACCCAGTACTTC.

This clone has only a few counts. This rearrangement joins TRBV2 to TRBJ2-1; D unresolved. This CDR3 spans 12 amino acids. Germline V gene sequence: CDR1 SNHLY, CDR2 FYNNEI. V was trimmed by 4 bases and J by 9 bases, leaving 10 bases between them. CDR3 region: CASSAPAAEQFF. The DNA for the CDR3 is TGTGCCAGCAGTGCTCCGGCGGCTGAGCAGTTCTTC.

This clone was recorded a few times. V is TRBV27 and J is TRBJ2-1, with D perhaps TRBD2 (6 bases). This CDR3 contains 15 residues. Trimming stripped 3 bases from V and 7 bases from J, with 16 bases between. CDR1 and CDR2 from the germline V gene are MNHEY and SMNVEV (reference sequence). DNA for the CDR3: TGTGCCAGCAGTTTGGGGAGGACCCGCCTAAATGAGCAGTTCTTC. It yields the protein CASSLGRTRLNEQFF.

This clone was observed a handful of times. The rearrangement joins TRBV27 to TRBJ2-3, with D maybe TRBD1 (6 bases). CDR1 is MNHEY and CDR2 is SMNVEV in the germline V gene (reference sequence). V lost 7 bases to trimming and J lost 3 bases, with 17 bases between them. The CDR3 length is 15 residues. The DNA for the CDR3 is TGTGCCAGCACCTCTTACACAGGGTTAACAGATACGCAGTATTTT. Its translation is CASTSYTGLTDTQYF.

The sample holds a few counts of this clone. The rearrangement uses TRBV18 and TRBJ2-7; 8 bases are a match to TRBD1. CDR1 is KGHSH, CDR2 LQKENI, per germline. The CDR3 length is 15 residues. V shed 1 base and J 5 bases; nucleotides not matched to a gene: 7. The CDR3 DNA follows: TGTGCCAGCTCACCACGTTTATCACAGGGGGACGAGCAGTACTTC. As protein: CASSPRLSQGDEQYF. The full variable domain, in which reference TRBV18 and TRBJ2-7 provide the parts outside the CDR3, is NAGVMQNPRHLVRRRGQEARLRCSPMKGHSHVYWYRQLPEEGLKFMVYLQKENIIDESGMPKERFSAEFPKEGPSILRIQQVVRGDSAAYFCASSPRLSQGDEQYFGPGTRLTVT.

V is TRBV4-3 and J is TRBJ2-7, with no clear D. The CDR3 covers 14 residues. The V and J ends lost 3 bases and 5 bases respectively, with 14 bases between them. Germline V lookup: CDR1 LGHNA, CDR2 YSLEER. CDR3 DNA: TGCGCCAGCAGCCAGAAATCTGCTCAGAACGAGCAGTACTTC. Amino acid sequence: CASSQKSAQNEQYF.

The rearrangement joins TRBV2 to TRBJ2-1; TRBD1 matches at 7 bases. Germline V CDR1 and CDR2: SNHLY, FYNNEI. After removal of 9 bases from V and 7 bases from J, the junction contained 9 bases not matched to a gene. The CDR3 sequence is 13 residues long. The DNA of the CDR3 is TGTGCCAGTAACAGGGGAGTCGGTAATGAGCAGTTCTTC. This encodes CASNRGVGNEQFF.

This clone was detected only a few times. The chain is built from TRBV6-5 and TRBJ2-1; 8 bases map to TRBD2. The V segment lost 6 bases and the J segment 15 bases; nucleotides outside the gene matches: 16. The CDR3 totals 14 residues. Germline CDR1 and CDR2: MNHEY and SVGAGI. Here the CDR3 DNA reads TGTGCCAGCAGAGCTCGGGAGGGACCGGGTCGTTTGTTCTTC. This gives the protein CASRAREGPGRLFF.